Below, 3 T cell receptor beta chains from the same sample are listed, as sequenced in a study of cytomegalovirus exposure and HLA in healthy donors. This PCR relied on a set of 60 Vbeta primers and 13 Jbeta primers. Only in-frame clones appear in the TCRdb table, and some are missing; sequencing was by immunoSEQ multiplex PCR. Here the sample spans hundreds of thousands of clones, approximately 83% being singletons. Material: PBMCs. The receptors derive from a boy younger than 10 in good health and CMV-seronegative.

On this clone: Mismatch with germline at one junction end may stem from a read error. The CDR3 loop reads CAINEGLETQYF. The CDR3 DNA sequence: TGTGCCATCAATGAGGGGCTGGAGACCCAGTACTTC. The chain couples TRBV10-3 to TRBJ2-5, with D perhaps given as TRBD1 or TRBD2 (5 bases each). Looked up from germline, CDR1 is ENHRY and CDR2 is SYGVKD. The CDR3 length is 12 residues.

V gene TRBV19 combines with J gene TRBJ1-1; D is uncertain. Germline V gene sequence: CDR1 LNHDA, CDR2 SQIVND (reference sequence). CDR3 size: 13 residues. Trimming removed 1 base at V and 6 bases at J, with 9 bases between. This chain's CDR3 is CASSIVGVSEAFF. DNA of the CDR3: TGTGCCAGTAGTATAGTGGGAGTATCTGAAGCTTTCTTT.

This chain joins TRBV5-4 and TRBJ2-2, with no clear D. The germline V and J ends were trimmed by 0 bases and 6 bases, with 9 bases remaining between them. Per the germline V gene, CDR1 is SGHNT and CDR2 is YYREEE (reference sequence). This CDR3 is 14 amino acids long. The CDR3 DNA reads as TGTGCCAGCAGCTTGGTGGGCCTGGCCGGGGAGCTGTTTTTT. Translation gives CASSLVGLAGELFF.